This T cell receptor (beta chain) was obtained from a study of shared clonotypes between healthy human individuals. Study-wide results and caveats: Naive subsets usually exceeded memory subsets in estimated richness. Investigators collected only blood, and repertoires in tissues likely differ.

Repertoires were generated with immunoSEQ multiplex PCR, while TCRdb's copy carries only in-frame clones and drops some. This sample has some 790,000 clones, with 72% found just once. The J segment lost 5 bases and the V segment lost 2 bases, leaving 4 bases of the junction unmatched. CDR1 ENHRY and CDR2 SYGVKD come from the germline V gene. CDR3 length: 15 amino acids. About this clone itself: Its target is not known.

A CD45RA-negative memory subset and a CD45RA+ naive subset were separated from the CD4+ cells. Sequenced input: memory CD4+ T cells sorted from blood. Subset defined: CD45RA-negative fraction. V usage is TRBV10-3 and J usage is TRBJ2-1; 9 bases map to TRBD2. The source of this sequence is a woman between 25 and 40 years old in good health. CDR3 coding DNA: TGTGCCATCAGTGAGGCGACTAGCGGCAACAATGAGCAGTTCTTC. It is translated as CAISEATSGNNEQFF.